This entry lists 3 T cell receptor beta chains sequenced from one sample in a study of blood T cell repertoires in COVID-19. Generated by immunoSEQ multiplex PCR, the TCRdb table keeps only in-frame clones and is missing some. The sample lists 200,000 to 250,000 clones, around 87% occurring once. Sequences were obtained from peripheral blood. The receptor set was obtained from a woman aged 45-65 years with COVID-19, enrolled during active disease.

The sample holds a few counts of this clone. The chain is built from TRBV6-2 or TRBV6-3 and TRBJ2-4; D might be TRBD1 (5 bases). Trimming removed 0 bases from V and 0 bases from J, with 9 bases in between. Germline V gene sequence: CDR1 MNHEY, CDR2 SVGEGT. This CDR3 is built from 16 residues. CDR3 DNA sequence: TGTGCCAGCAGTTACTCCCGAAGGGGAGCCAAAAACATTCAGTACTTC. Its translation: CASSYSRRGAKNIQYF.

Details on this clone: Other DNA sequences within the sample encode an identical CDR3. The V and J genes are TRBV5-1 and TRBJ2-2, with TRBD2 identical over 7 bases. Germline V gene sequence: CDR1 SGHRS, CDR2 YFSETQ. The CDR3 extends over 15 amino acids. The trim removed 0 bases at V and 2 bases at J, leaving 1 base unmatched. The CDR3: CASSLGGGNTGELFF. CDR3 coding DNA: TGCGCCAGCAGCTTGGGCGGGGGAAACACCGGGGAGCTGTTTTTT.

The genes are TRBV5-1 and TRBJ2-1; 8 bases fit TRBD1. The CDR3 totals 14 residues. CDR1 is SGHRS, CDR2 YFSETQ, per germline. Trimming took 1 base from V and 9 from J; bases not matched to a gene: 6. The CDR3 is CASSLRTGFGEQFF. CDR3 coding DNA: TGCGCCAGCAGCTTGCGGACAGGGTTCGGTGAGCAGTTCTTC.